This entry lists 7 T cell receptor beta chains sequenced from one sample in a study of blood T cell repertoires in COVID-19. Using immunoSEQ multiplex PCR, the repertoire was profiled, and TCRdb retains in-frame clones only, with some absent. The sample lists 200,000 to 250,000 clones; around 81% were seen once. The sequenced sample was PBMCs or T cells enriched from blood (not recorded which). These receptors all stem from a woman aged 40 to 50 with acute COVID-19.

V is TRBV7-2 and J is TRBJ2-1; 8 bases are a match to TRBD2. Losses at the gene ends were 5 bases for V and 4 bases for J; bases not matched to a gene: 7. CDR1 SGHTA and CDR2 FQGNSA come from the germline V gene. The CDR3 is 15 residues long. In DNA form, the CDR3 reads TGTGCCAGCAGCCTCGGGGGGGATTGGTACAATGAGCAGTTCTTC. Translated: CASSLGGDWYNEQFF.

The chain employs TRBV14 and TRBJ2-7; maybe TRBD2 (5 bases). CDR1 is SGHDN, CDR2 FVKESK, per germline. The germline V and J ends were trimmed by 1 base and 3 bases, with 13 bases remaining between them. The CDR3 runs 15 residues. The CDR3 is CASSQGPGLFYEQYF. CDR3 DNA: TGTGCCAGCAGCCAAGGGCCCGGACTTTTCTACGAGCAGTACTTC.

The chain employs TRBV18 and TRBJ1-3; D not certain. This CDR3 has 14 residues. V was clipped by 1 base and J by 0 bases, with 4 bases between them. The germline CDR1 and CDR2 sequences are KGHSH and LQKENI. The chain's CDR3 is CASSPLSSGNTIYF. CDR3 nucleotides: TGTGCCAGCTCACCACTGAGCTCTGGAAACACCATATATTTT.

This clone was recorded a few times. The chain links TRBV27 to TRBJ1-2; 8 bases are shared with TRBD1. The CDR3 spans 14 residues. With 3 bases clipped from V and 7 bases from J, the junction kept 7 bases outside the gene matches. Germline V gives CDR1 MNHEY, CDR2 SMNVEV (reference sequence). CDR3 sequence: CASSFSRGLGGYTF. The CDR3, as DNA: TGTGCCAGCAGTTTTTCCAGGGGGCTTGGTGGCTACACCTTC.

The chain uses TRBV5-1 and TRBJ2-7; TRBD1 matches at 9 bases. Germline V gene sequence: CDR1 SGHRS, CDR2 YFSETQ. J lost 6 bases, V lost 4 bases, and 8 bases had no gene match. The CDR3 length is 14 residues. The CDR3 loop is CASSEGQGIREQYF. The DNA of the CDR3 is TGCGCCAGCAGCGAGGGACAGGGAATTCGCGAGCAGTACTTC.

This clone was seen repeatedly, ten times or more. J is TRBJ1-5 and V is TRBV18, with TRBD1 identical over 7 bases. This CDR3 is 16 amino acids long. V lost 6 bases and J lost 2; bases outside the gene matches: 10. Germline V gives CDR1 KGHSH, CDR2 LQKENI. The CDR3 spells CASSLRQGEGNQPQHF. As DNA, the CDR3 is TGTGCCAGCTCTCTACGACAGGGAGAAGGCAATCAGCCCCAGCATTTT.

This chain connects TRBV3-1 (or the pseudogene TRBV3-2) to TRBJ1-6; 8 bases are shared with TRBD1. V was clipped by 2 bases and J by 11 bases; unmatched bases: 2. This CDR3 has 13 residues. CDR1 LGHDT and CDR2 YNNKEL come from the germline V gene (reference sequence). The DNA for the CDR3 is TGTGCCAGCAGCCAACAGGGGGCCGCACCCCTCCACTTT. Translation: CASSQQGAAPLHF.